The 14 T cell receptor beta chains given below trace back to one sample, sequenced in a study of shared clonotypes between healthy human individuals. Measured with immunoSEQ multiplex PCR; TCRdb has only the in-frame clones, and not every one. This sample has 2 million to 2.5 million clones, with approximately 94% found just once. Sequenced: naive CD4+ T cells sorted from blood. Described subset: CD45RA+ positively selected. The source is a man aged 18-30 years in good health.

The CDR3 reads CASSTREGAFF. The CDR3 region has the DNA TGTGCCAGCAGCACCCGGGAGGGCGCTTTCTTT. This chain connects TRBV9 to TRBJ1-1, with D hard to call. The CDR3 sequence is 11 residues long. From germline, CDR1 is SGDLS and CDR2 YYNGEE. V lost 4 bases, J lost 11 bases, and 12 bases lay in between. The full variable domain, in which reference TRBV9 and TRBJ1-1 provide the parts outside the CDR3, is DSGVTQTPKHLITATGQRVTLRCSPRSGDLSVYWYQQSLDQGLQFLIQYYNGEERAKGNILERFSAQQFPDLHSELNLSSLELGDSALYFCASSTREGAFFGQGTRLTVV.

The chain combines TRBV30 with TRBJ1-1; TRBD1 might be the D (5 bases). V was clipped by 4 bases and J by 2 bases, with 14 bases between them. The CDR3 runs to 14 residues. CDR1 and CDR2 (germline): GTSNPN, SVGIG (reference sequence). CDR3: CAWTLPGGNTEAFF. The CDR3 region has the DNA TGTGCCTGGACCCTACCCGGGGGTAACACTGAAGCTTTCTTT.

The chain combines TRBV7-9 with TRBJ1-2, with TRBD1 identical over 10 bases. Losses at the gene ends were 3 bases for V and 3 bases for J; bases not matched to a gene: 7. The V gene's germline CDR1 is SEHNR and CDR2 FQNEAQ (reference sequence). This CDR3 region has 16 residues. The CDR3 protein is CASSLDRGLGDYGYTF. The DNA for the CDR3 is TGTGCCAGCAGCTTGGACAGGGGGTTGGGGGACTATGGCTACACCTTC.

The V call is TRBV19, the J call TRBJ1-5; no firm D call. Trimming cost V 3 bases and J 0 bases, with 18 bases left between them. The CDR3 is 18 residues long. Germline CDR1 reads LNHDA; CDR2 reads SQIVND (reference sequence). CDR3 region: CASSMLPTLLNSNQPQHF. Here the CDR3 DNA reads TGTGCCAGTAGTATGCTTCCCACGCTGCTAAATAGCAATCAGCCCCAGCATTTT.

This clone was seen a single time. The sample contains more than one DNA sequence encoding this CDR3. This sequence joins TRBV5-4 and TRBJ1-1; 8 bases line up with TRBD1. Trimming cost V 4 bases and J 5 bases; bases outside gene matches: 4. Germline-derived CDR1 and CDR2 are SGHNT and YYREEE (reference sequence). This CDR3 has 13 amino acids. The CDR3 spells CASSRTGGTEAFF. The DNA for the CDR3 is TGTGCCAGCAGCCGAACAGGGGGTACTGAAGCTTTCTTT. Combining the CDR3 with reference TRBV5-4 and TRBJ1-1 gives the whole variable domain ETGVTQSPTHLIKTRGQQVTLRCSSQSGHNTVSWYQQALGQGPQFIFQYYREEENGRGNFPPRFSGLQFPNYSSELNVNALELDDSALYLCASSRTGGTEAFFGQGTRLTVV.

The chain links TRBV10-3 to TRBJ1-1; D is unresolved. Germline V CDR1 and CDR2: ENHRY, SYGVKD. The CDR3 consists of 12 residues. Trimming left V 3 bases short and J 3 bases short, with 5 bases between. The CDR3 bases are TGTGCCATCAGTGAAGAGTACACTGAAGCTTTCTTT. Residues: CAISEEYTEAFF.

The CDR3 loop reads CASSLSSGQYEQYF. Here the CDR3 DNA reads TGCGCCAGCAGCTTGTCTAGCGGGCAGTACGAGCAGTACTTC. The chain has TRBV5-1 and TRBJ2-7; TRBD2 matches 8 bases. This CDR3 comprises 14 residues. Per the germline V gene, CDR1 is SGHRS and CDR2 is YFSETQ. The V gene end was trimmed by 1 base and the J gene end by 4 bases; junction bases not matched to a gene: 4.

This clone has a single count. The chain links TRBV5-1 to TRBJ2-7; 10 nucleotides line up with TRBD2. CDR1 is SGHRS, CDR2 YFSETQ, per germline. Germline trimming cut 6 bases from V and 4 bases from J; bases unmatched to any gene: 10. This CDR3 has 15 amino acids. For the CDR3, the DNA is TGCGCCAGCACCCGAGGTAGCGGGAGGATATACGAGCAGTACTTC. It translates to CASTRGSGRIYEQYF. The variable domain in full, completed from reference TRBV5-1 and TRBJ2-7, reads KAGVTQTPRYLIKTRGQQVTLSCSPISGHRSVSWYQQTPGQGLQFLFEYFSETQRNKGNFPGRFSGRQFSNSRSEMNVSTLELGDSALYLCASTRGSGRIYEQYFGPGTRLTVT.

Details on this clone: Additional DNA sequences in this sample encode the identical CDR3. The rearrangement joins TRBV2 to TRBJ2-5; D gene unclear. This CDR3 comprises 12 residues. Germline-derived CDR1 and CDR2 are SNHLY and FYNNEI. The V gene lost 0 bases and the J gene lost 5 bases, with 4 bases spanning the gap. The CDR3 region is CASSEAWETQYF. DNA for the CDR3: TGTGCCAGCAGTGAAGCCTGGGAGACCCAGTACTTC.

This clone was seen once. The CDR3 coding sequence is TGTGCCAGCAAAACCAGCGGGGGGCCCACAGATACGCAGTATTTT. It encodes CASKTSGGPTDTQYF. The genes are TRBV6-4 and TRBJ2-3; 9 nucleotides align to TRBD2. CDR1 is MRHNA and CDR2 is SNTAGT in the germline V gene. The CDR3 spans 15 residues. V lost 7 bases, J lost 2 bases, and 7 bases stayed unmatched.

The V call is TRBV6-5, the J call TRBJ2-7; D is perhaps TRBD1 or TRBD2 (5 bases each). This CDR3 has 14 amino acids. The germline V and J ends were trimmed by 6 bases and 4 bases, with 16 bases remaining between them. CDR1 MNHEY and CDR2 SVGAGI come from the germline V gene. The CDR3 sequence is CASRSGTSLYEQYF. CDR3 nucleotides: TGTGCCAGCAGGTCCGGGACCTCGCTTTACGAGCAGTACTTC.

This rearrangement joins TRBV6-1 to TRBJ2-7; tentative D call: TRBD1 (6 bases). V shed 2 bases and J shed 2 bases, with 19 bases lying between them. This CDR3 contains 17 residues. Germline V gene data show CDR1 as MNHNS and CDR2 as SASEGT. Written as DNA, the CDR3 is TGTGCCAGCAGTGAACAAATGGGACAAACACTGCCCTACGAGCAGTACTTC. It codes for CASSEQMGQTLPYEQYF.

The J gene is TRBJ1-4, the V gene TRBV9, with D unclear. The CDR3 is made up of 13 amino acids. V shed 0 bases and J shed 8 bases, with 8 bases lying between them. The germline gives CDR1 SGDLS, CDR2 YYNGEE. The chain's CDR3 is CASSVDRNEKLFF. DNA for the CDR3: TGTGCCAGCAGCGTAGACCGCAACGAAAAACTGTTTTTT.

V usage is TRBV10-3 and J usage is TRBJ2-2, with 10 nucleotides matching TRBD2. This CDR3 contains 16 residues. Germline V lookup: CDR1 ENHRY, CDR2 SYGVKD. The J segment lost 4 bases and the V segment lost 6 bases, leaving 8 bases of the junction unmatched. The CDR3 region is CAISSGAGGPTGELFF. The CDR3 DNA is TGTGCCATCAGCTCGGGAGCGGGAGGGCCCACCGGGGAGCTGTTTTTT.